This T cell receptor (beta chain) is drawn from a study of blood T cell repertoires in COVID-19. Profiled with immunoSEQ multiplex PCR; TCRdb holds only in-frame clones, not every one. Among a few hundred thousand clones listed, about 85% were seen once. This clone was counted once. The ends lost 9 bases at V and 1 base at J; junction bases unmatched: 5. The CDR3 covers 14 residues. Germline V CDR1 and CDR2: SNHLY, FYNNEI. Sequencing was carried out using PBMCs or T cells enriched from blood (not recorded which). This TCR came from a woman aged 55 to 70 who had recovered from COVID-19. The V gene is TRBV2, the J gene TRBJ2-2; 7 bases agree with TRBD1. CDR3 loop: CASADRKNTGELFF. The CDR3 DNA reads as TGTGCCAGTGCGGACAGGAAGAACACCGGGGAGCTGTTTTTT. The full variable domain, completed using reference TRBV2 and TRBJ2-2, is EPEVTQTPSHQVTQMGQEVILRCVPISNHLYFYWYRQILGQKVEFLVSFYNNEISEKSEIFDDQFSVERPDGSNFTLKIRSTKLEDSAMYFCASADRKNTGELFFGEGSRLTVL.